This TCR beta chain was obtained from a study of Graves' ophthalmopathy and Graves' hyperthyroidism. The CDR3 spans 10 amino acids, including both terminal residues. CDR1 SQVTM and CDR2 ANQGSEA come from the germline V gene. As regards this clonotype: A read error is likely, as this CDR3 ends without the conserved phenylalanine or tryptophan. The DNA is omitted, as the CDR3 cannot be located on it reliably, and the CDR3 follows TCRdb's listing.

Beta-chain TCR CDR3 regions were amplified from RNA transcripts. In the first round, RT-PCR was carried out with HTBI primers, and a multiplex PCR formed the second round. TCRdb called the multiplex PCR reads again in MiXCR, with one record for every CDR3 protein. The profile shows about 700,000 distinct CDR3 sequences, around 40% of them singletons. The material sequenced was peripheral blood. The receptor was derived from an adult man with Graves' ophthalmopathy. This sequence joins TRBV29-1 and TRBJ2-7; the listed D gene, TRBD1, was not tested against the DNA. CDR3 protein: CSVEDAGGCL.